This TCR beta chain is from a study of PD-1 blockade in classical Hodgkin lymphoma. Per the germline V gene, CDR1 is MNHNS and CDR2 is SASEGT. The CDR3 runs to 16 residues. V shed 4 bases, J shed 6 bases, and the junction held 11 bases outside the gene matches. As concerns this clone: Its antigen is not known.

Time point specified: newly diagnosed, previously untreated cHL patient sample. PBMCs from patients with newly diagnosed, untreated classical Hodgkin lymphoma served as a comparison group for the relapsed/refractory trial patients. Sequencing used immunoSEQ multiplex PCR; TCRdb keeps in-frame clones, though not all of them. Here the sample spans tens of thousands of clones, roughly 93% being singletons. Study-wide results and caveats: Newly diagnosed patients were said to have less baseline TCR diversity than healthy donors did. Undefined causes, possibly disease activity or prior therapy, underlie the repertoire differences.

Sequencing input: peripheral blood mononuclear cells (PBMCs). The receptor comes from a human donor with classical Hodgkin lymphoma. The V and J genes are TRBV6-1 and TRBJ2-3, with 9 bases matching TRBD1. This chain's CDR3 is CASSAAGQGMGDTQYF. CDR3 in DNA: TGTGCCAGCAGTGCGGCTGGACAGGGGATGGGGGATACGCAGTATTTT.